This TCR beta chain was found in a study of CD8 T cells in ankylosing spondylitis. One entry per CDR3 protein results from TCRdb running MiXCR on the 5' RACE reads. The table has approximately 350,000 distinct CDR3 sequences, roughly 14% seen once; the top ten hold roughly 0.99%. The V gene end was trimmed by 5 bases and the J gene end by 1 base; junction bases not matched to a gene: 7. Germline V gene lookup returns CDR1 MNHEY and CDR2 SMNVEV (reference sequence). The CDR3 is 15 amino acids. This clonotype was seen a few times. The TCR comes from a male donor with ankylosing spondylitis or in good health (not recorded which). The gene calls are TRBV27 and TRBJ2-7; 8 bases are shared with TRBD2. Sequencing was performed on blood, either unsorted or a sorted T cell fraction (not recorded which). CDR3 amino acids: CASSKGLGGSYEQYF. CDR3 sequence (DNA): TGTGCCAGCAGTAAGGGACTAGGGGGTTCCTACGAGCAGTACTTC.